These T cell receptor beta chains were read from a single sample in a study of T cells in Graves' hyperthyroidism and ophthalmopathy. TCRdb analysed the multiplex PCR reads with MiXCR anew, one entry per CDR3 protein. Of about 350,000 distinct CDR3 sequences listed, about 15% are singletons. The sequencing sample was made of blood. The source of these receptors is a woman aged 25 to 39 with Graves' hyperthyroidism. The CDR3 runs from the conserved cysteine through the conserved F or W. The order of the fields is J gene, D gene, V gene, clone size, CDR3 DNA, CDR3 protein. D genes are given only for firm matches. The size field is filled for only some rows; it gives once, few, many or a size class.

>TRBJ1-1|-|TRBV10-3|many
TGTGCCATCAGTGCGTCCGGGCAGGGAAGCACTGAAGCTTTCTTT
CAISASGQGSTEAFF
>TRBJ2-1|-|TRBV2|many
TGTGCCAGTCAGCGGGCTTCCAGCTCCTACAATGAGCAGTTCTTC
CASQRASSSYNEQFF
>TRBJ2-7|TRBD2|TRBV7-9|many
TGTGCCAGCAGCAAAAGCGGGAGTGTGGTCGAGCAGTACTTC
CASSKSGSVVEQYF
>TRBJ2-1|-|TRBV7-8|many
TGTGCCAGCATGGGTGGGGGGTCCACGGAGCAGTTCTTC
CASMGGGSTEQFF
>TRBJ1-5|-|TRBV11-2|many
TGTGCCAGCAGCTTAGGGGGGTCGCAGCCCCAGCATTTT
CASSLGGSQPQHF
>TRBJ2-7|-|TRBV29-1|few
TGCAGCGTTGGACAGGGAGGATACGAGCAGTACTTC
CSVGQGGYEQYF
>TRBJ2-1|TRBD2|TRBV25-1|many
TGTGCCAGCAAGAGTGATGAGGCTAGCGGGAGATACTACAATGAGCAGTTCTTC
CASKSDEASGRYYNEQFF
>TRBJ1-2|-|TRBV14|few
TGTGCCAGCAGCCAAAGGGAAGGGGATGAGGGCTACACCTTC
CASSQREGDEGYTF
>TRBJ1-1|-|TRBV7-3|few
TGTGCCAGCAGCTTGACCTGGAACACTGAAGCTTTCTTT
CASSLTWNTEAFF
>TRBJ2-2|-|TRBV30|-
TGTGCCTGGAGTAGGCAGTCGAACACCGGGGAGCTGTTTTTT
CAWSRQSNTGELFF
>TRBJ2-7|-|TRBV20-1|-
TGCAGTGCACTGCTTCTAGTACCCACCTCCAACGAGCAGTACTTC
CSALLLVPTSNEQYF
>TRBJ2-7|-|TRBV27|-
TGTGCCAGCAGTCCGCGGCCAACCTACGAGCAGTACTTC
CASSPRPTYEQYF
>TRBJ2-5|-|TRBV20-1|-
TGCAGTGCTGCAGACCAGGGGGGGGCCCTGACCCAGTACTTC
CSAADQGGALTQYF
>TRBJ1-3|TRBD1|TRBV19|few
TGTGCCAGTAGTGGGACAGGGACGCCCTCTGGAAACACCATATATTTT
CASSGTGTPSGNTIYF
>TRBJ1-3|-|TRBV7-8|few
TGTGCCAGCAGCTTAGGACGGACCCGACTCTGGGGAAACACCATATATTTT
CASSLGRTRLWGNTIYF
>TRBJ1-1|-|TRBV7-9|few
TGTGCCAGCAGCTTAGGGGCCCCCCTCGAGGTCGGGACTGAAGCTTTCTTT
CASSLGAPLEVGTEAFF
>TRBJ1-1|-|TRBV20-1|few
TGCAGTGCCCGGGAACAGGCTAGGAGAGTTGAAGCTTTCTTT
CSAREQARRVEAFF
>TRBJ1-6|-|TRBV15|-
TGTGCCACCAGCAGAGTTCGCCGGGGTAATTCACCCCTCCACTTT
CATSRVRRGNSPLHF
>TRBJ2-1|TRBD2|TRBV2|many
TGTGCCAGCAAGGCTAGCGGGAGGAGCAATGAGCAGTTCTTC
CASKASGRSNEQFF
>TRBJ2-5|-|TRBV18|many
TGTGCCAGCTCCGAGACCCAGTACTTC
CASSETQYF
>TRBJ2-1|TRBD1|TRBV29-1|-
TGCAGCGTTGTACCCACCCAGCAGGGGGCCTATAATGAGCAGTTCTTC
CSVVPTQQGAYNEQFF
>TRBJ2-2|-|TRBV19|once
TGTGCCAGTAGTATTAACAGCGCCGGGGGGCTGTTTTTT
CASSINSAGGLFF
>TRBJ2-1|TRBD2|TRBV5-5|-
TGTGCCAGCAGCTTCGTCGGAAATGCGGGGGGCAATGAGCAGTTCTTC
CASSFVGNAGGNEQFF
>TRBJ2-2|TRBD2|TRBV5-5|-
TGTGCCAGCAGCTTAGGTAGCGGGAGATCGGACACCGGGGAGCTGTTTTTT
CASSLGSGRSDTGELFF
>TRBJ1-5|TRBD1|TRBV5-6|-
TGTGCCAGCAGCTTAGGACAGGGATGGACCCAGCATTTT
CASSLGQGWTQHF
>TRBJ2-1|TRBD2|TRBV6-2/TRBV6-3|many
TGTGCCAGCAGTCCAGCGGGACTAGCCTCCAATGAGCAGTTCTTC
CASSPAGLASNEQFF
>TRBJ2-7|TRBD2|TRBV29-1|once
TGCAGTGTCCGGGGCGGGAGTTCTTACGAGCAGTACTTC
CSVRGGSSYEQYF
>TRBJ2-5|TRBD1|TRBV11-2|many
TGTGCCAGCAGCTTTGGGACAGGGGGCTGGGAGACCCAGTACTTC
CASSFGTGGWETQYF
>TRBJ2-7|-|TRBV20-1|-
TGCAGTGCCTTCTCTCGGACCGCCTACGAGCAGTACTTC
CSAFSRTAYEQYF
>TRBJ1-5|TRBD1|TRBV12-3/TRBV12-4|many
TGTGCCAGCAGAATCGCAGGGGGCCAGCCCCAGCATTTT
CASRIAGGQPQHF
>TRBJ2-2|-|TRBV27|many
TGTGCCAGCAGTTTAGTCGGAGGGCTCCGGGAGCTGTTTTTT
CASSLVGGLRELFF
>TRBJ2-1|-|TRBV12-3/TRBV12-4|many
TGTGCCAGCAGTTTAGTCGGGGGAGGGGGAAATGAGCAGTTCTTC
CASSLVGGGGNEQFF
>TRBJ2-5|TRBD2|TRBV28|-
TGTGCCAGCTTTGGCGGGAGTGTGGTTGGCCAGTACTTC
CASFGGSVVGQYF
>TRBJ2-7|-|TRBV20-1|few
TGCAGTGCTAGAGAGGACCATTTGGGGGGATACTCCTACGAGCAGTACTTC
CSAREDHLGGYSYEQYF
>TRBJ2-1|TRBD2|TRBV12-3/TRBV12-4|-
TGTGCCAGCAGTTGGTCGGGGAGGGGTGAGCAGTTCTTC
CASSWSGRGEQFF
>TRBJ1-5|-|TRBV6-1|many
TGTGCCAGCGGTGGTAGGGACGGCAATCAGCCCCAGCATTTT
CASGGRDGNQPQHF
>TRBJ1-2|TRBD1|TRBV27|-
TGTGCCAGCAGTTCCCGGACAGGGGCACTCCATAGTGGCTACACCTTC
CASSSRTGALHSGYTF
>TRBJ1-2|-|TRBV28|many
TGTGCCAGCATCCCCCCGGGCAGGGATGGCTACACCTTC
CASIPPGRDGYTF
>TRBJ1-1|-|TRBV3-1|few
TGTGCCAGCGTTTGGGAATCTGAAGCTTTCTTT
CASVWESEAFF
>TRBJ1-1|-|TRBV28|few
TGTGCCACCACCCGGGGGGTTTATACTGGAGCTTTCTTT
CATTRGVYTGAFF
>TRBJ1-2|-|TRBV25-1|-
TGTGCCAGCAGTTTCTTCGGGGAGGGTCTCTACACCTTC
CASSFFGEGLYTF
>TRBJ1-4|-|TRBV28|-
TGTGCCAGCAGTCTGTGGTCCCAGGGGGAAAAACTGTTTTTT
CASSLWSQGEKLFF
>TRBJ1-1|-|TRBV18|many
TGTGCCAGCAGCTTAGATCGGAACACTGAAGCTTTCTTT
CASSLDRNTEAFF
>TRBJ2-1|TRBD2|TRBV7-3|-
TGTGCCAGCAGCTTAGGGGGACTAGCGGCCAATGAGCAGTTCTTC
CASSLGGLAANEQFF
>TRBJ1-4|-|TRBV7-2|many
TGTGCCAGCAGCTTCACTAGGACGGTCGGGAAACTGTTTTTT
CASSFTRTVGKLFF
>TRBJ2-2|TRBD2|TRBV30|few
TGTGCCTGGAGTTCCTCTAGCGGGACGGCGGGCACCGGGGAGCTGTTTTTT
CAWSSSSGTAGTGELFF
>TRBJ2-7|-|TRBV28|many
TGTGCCACGAAGCGAGCCAGTGGGAGGTTGGAAGAGCAGTACTTC
CATKRASGRLEEQYF
>TRBJ1-6|-|TRBV2|many
TGTGCCAGCAGCAAGAGGCAGAGCTCCTATAATTCACCCCTCCACTTT
CASSKRQSSYNSPLHF
>TRBJ2-2|TRBD2|TRBV11-2|many
TGTGCCAGCAGCTTACCCTGGACTAGCGGGAGAATCGGGGAGCTGTTTTTT
CASSLPWTSGRIGELFF
>TRBJ1-3|-|TRBV6-2/TRBV6-3|many
TGTGCCAGCAGTTACTCGGGGGGGACTCTGAGCTCTGGAAACACCATATATTTT
CASSYSGGTLSSGNTIYF
>TRBJ1-2|TRBD1|TRBV7-9|-
TGTGCCAGCAGCTTAGCGACAGGGGCGGACGGCTACACCTTC
CASSLATGADGYTF
>TRBJ1-2|-|TRBV28|many
TGTGCCAGCAGTTCCACAGATTACGGCTACACCTTC
CASSSTDYGYTF
>TRBJ1-2|-|TRBV28|many
TGTGCCAGCAGTTTATGGGAGGGAAACTATGGCTACACCTTC
CASSLWEGNYGYTF
>TRBJ2-5|TRBD1|TRBV6-1|many
TGTGCCAGCAGTCCCCGGGGGACAGGGGAGACCCAGTACTTC
CASSPRGTGETQYF
>TRBJ2-7|-|TRBV5-5|many
TGTGCCAGCAGCTTGTGGTCAGGGTCGTACGAGCAGTACTTC
CASSLWSGSYEQYF